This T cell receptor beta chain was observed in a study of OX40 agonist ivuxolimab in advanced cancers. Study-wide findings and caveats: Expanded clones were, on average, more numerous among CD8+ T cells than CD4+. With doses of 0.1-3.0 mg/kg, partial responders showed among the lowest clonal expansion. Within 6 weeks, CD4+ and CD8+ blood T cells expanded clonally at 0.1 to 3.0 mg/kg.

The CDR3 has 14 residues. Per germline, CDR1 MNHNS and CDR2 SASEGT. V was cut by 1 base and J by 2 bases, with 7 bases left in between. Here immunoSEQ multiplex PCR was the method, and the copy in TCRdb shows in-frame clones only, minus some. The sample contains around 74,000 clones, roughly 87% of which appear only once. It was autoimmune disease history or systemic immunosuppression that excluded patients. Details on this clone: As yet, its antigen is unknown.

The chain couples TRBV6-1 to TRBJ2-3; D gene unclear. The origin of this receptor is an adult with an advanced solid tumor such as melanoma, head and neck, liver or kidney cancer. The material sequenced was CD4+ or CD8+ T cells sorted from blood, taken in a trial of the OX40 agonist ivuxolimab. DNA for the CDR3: TGTGCCAGCAGTGAAGGTCAGTACACAGATACGCAGTATTTT. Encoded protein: CASSEGQYTDTQYF.